Listed here is a single T cell receptor beta chain. Germline V gene sequence: CDR1 DFQATT, CDR2 SNEGSKA (reference sequence). The CDR3 is 11 amino acids. Trimming cost V 1 base and J 10 bases, with 10 bases left between them. Authors' methods: Estimation of nucleated cell counts was performed using reference gene primer amplification. TCRdb keeps only in-frame clones here, not all; method: immunoSEQ multiplex PCR. The DNA was the basis for D and trimming; V, J and clone size are from that table. The sample records around 230,000 clones, about nine tenths being singletons. The sample comes from a study of blood T cell repertoires in COVID-19. Study summary: PBMCs, B-cell-depleted T cells, or T cells provided the cDNA or gDNA that made up the material.

Participants spanned ages roughly 18 to 95 years and resided in roughly 22 US areas. Allocation to cohorts depended on clinical history reported by the participants. Sequenced material: PBMCs or T cells enriched from blood (not recorded which). The V call is TRBV20-1, the J call TRBJ1-1, with D unresolved. This TCR was sampled from a woman in her thirties or forties with acute COVID-19. The CDR3 reads CSARGGQSAFF. In DNA form, the CDR3 reads TGCAGTGCTAGAGGAGGGCAGTCAGCTTTCTTT.